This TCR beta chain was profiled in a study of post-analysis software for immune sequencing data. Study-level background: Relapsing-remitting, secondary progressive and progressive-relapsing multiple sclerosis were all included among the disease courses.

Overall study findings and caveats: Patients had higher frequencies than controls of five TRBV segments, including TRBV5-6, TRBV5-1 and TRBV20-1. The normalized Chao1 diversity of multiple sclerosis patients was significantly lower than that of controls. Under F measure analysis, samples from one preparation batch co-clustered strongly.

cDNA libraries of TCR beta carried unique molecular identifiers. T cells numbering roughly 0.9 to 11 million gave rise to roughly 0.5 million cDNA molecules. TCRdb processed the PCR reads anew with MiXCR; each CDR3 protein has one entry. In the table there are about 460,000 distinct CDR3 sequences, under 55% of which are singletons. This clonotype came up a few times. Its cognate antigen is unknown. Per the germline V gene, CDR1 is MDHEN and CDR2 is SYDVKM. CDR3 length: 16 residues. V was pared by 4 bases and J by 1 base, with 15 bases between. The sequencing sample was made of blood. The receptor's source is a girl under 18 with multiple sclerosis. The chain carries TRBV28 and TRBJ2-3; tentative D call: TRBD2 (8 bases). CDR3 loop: CASSSQGGLGTDTQYF. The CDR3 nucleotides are TGTGCCAGCAGTTCCCAGGGGGGACTAGGCACAGATACGCAGTATTTT.